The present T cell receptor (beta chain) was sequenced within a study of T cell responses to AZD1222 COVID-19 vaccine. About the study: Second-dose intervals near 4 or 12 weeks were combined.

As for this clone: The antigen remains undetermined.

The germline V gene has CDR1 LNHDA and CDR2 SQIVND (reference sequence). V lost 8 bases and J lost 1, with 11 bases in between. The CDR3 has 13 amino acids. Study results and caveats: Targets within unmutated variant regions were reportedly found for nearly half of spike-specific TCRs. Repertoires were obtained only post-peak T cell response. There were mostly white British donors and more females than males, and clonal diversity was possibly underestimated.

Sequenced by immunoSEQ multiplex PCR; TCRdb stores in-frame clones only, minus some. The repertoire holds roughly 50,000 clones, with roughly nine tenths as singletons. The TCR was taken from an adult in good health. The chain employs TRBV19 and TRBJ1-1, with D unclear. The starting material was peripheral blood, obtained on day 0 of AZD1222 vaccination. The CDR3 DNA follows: TGTGCCAGTTCCCGGGGAGGGAACACTGAAGCTTTCTTT. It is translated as CASSRGGNTEAFF.